This T cell receptor beta chain was recorded in a study of blood T cell repertoires in COVID-19. On the study more broadly: From the United States, Italy and Spain came samples of acute and convalescent COVID-19. In each case, the material was cDNA or gDNA derived from T cells, B-cell-depleted T cells, or PBMCs.

Authors' methods: Amplifying reference gene primers gave estimates of nucleated cell counts. The repertoire was sequenced with immunoSEQ multiplex PCR; TCRdb's copy has only in-frame clones and lacks some. From that table come the V and J calls and clone size; the DNA was used to work out D and trimming. The sample includes around 100,000 clones, roughly four fifths of them seen just once. The length of the CDR3 is 14 residues. Trimming pared 6 bases from V and 4 bases from J, leaving 14 bases between. The germline V gene has CDR1 SGHVS and CDR2 FQNEAQ. Sequencing was carried out using peripheral blood. The source is a man aged 65 to 85 with active or convalescent COVID-19. V gene TRBV7-8 combines with J gene TRBJ2-3; D possibly corresponds to TRBD1 (5 bases). CDR3 DNA sequence: TGTGCCAGCAGACCTACAGGTCTCCCAGATACGCAGTATTTT. Its protein is CASRPTGLPDTQYF.